This T cell receptor (beta chain) originates from a study of Ad26.COV2.S vaccination and SARS-CoV-2 variants. Study background: The donor belonged to the COV1001 Ad26.COV2.S trial arm. Participants got Ad26.COV2.S intramuscularly, once or twice 56 days apart. Study conclusions and caveats: Participants given vaccine showed non-spike TCR breadth similar to that of placebo recipients.

TCRdb keeps only in-frame clones here, not all; method: immunoSEQ multiplex PCR. The data contain roughly 400,000 clones, 80% to 95% of them seen just once; the ten biggest clones take up 4.3%. Treatment in this sample: over 15 received Ad26.COV2.S at low or high dose, single or two shots; about 5 received placebo; per-sample allocation not given. Vaccine and placebo recipients were sampled on day 63 after the first injection. This adult donor, from Boston, was 18-55 years old. Germline loops: CDR1 MNHEY, CDR2 SMNVEV (reference sequence). V dropped 3 bases and J dropped 6 bases, with 18 bases sitting between them. This CDR3 contains 16 residues. On this clone itself: The target antigen is unknown.

The material was peripheral blood, obtained in a trial of Ad26.COV2.S vaccine versus placebo. The source of this sequence is a person between 18 and 65 years old who received the Ad26.COV2.S COVID-19 vaccine or a placebo. The V call is TRBV27, the J call TRBJ2-1; D perhaps matches TRBD2 (6 bases). CDR3 region: CASSFGLRVGLNEQFF. In DNA form, the CDR3 reads TGTGCCAGCAGTTTTGGACTCCGGGTGGGACTCAATGAGCAGTTCTTC.